The text below deals with one T cell receptor beta chain. This entry comes from a study of blood T cell repertoires in COVID-19. Authors' data handling: Reference gene primer amplification yielded estimated nucleated cell counts. Libraries were prepared by immunoSEQ multiplex PCR; TCRdb keeps only in-frame clonotypes and omits some of them. V, J and clone size reflect that table, while D and trimming were determined from the DNA. The sample lists about 180,000 clones; approximately 90% were seen once. Sample: peripheral blood. This receptor was obtained from a woman aged 30 to 39 with active or convalescent COVID-19.

DNA for the CDR3: TGTGCCAGTAGTATGACGGGGTACGAGCAGTACTTC. The encoded protein is CASSMTGYEQYF. V and J are TRBV19 and TRBJ2-7; D perhaps matches TRBD2 (5 bases). CDR1 LNHDA and CDR2 SQIVND come from the germline V gene (reference sequence). This CDR3 has 12 residues. V shed 3 bases and J shed 4 bases, with 7 bases lying between them.